Sequencing of this T cell receptor (beta chain) was carried out in a study of regulatory T cells in long-lasting Graves disease. Time point described: newly diagnosed GD, antithyroid drugs for less than 3 months. After RNA was extracted from PBMCs, the TCR library was made from it. The CDR3 consists of 13 residues. V lost 3 bases and J 7 bases, leaving 10 bases between the germline ends. Germline V lookup: CDR1 MNHNS, CDR2 SASEGT. Notes on the study in general: Newly diagnosed patients shared 950 to 1,000 public clonotypes; persistent patients shared approximately 2,900.

This clonotype was found many times. Antigen unknown. The authors built TCR beta libraries using iRepertoire HTBI primers and Arm-PCR of CDR3 regions. TCRdb ran MiXCR on the multiplex PCR reads and lists one entry per CDR3 protein. The data contain under 800,000 distinct CDR3 sequences, roughly 15% of them singletons. The data were also submitted as part of a second study, on T cells in Graves' hyperthyroidism and ophthalmopathy. In that study: Using the HTBI primer set, a first-round RT-PCR was run on the TCR CDR3. Most thyroid clonotypes with frequency above 0.001 were detected in blood. A model of 13 V-J features distinguished ophthalmopathy from stable hyperthyroidism.

This clonotype was obtained from a woman aged 25 to 45 with Graves disease. J is TRBJ2-1 and V is TRBV6-1; no firm D call. The sample in question was peripheral blood mononuclear cells (PBMCs), obtained at new diagnosis, from a patient treated with antithyroid drugs. CDR3 DNA sequence: TGTGCCAGCAGTGACGGCTTCAGTAATGAGCAGTTCTTC. Translation: CASSDGFSNEQFF.